This T cell receptor beta chain was obtained from a study of CD8+ T cells in alopecia areata (dated 2018 in TCRdb). About the full investigation: Treated patients were enrolled in an open-label pilot trial of oral tofacitinib, 5 to 10 mg twice daily, for moderate-to-severe alopecia areata. Clonality in the scalp was compared among normal scalp (n=4), patchy alopecia areata scalp (n=8), and alopecia totalis/universalis scalp (n=8). Patients received tofacitinib for 6 to 18 months and were then followed off drug for 6 months to check for delayed response and recurrence. TCRbeta CDR3 regions were amplified by immunoSEQ multiplex PCR using 35 Vbeta forward and 13 Jbeta reverse primers. Human TCRbeta sequencing covered scalp tissue and sorted CD4+ and CD8+ peripheral blood T cells from patchy and totalis/universalis alopecia areata patients and healthy controls. The study used high-throughput TCRbeta sequencing to examine T cell clonal expansion in alopecia areata, in both the C3H/HeJ mouse model and human patients. Biopsies were taken from tofacitinib-treated patients at baseline and again at 4 and 24 weeks into treatment, and several of those patients also had a later scalp biopsy. RNA was obtained with the PAXgene miRNA kit for fixed scalp, the miRNeasy kit for PBMCs, and the RNeasy kit for mouse skin. Points the paper makes about the study in general: Shared TCR sequences between patients were less evident than in mice, which may be partly attributable to HLA diversity in the patient population. Unlike mouse skin, which is dominated by gammadelta T cells, normal human skin has resident alphabeta T cells that are also sequenced, and this complicates analysis of the scalp TCR repertoire. Higher clonality and more expanded CD8+ clones were observed in lesional scalp than in normal scalp, particularly in alopecia totalis/universalis, a finding suggestive of antigenic drive.

This sample's time point label indicates: baseline before oral tofacitinib. Peripheral blood and lesional scalp punch biopsies were obtained from patients with alopecia areata. PBMCs were separated by density centrifugation and stained for CD3, CD4 and CD8, after which CD4+ and CD8+ T cells were sorted on a FACSAria. The library came from the immunoSEQ multiplex PCR assay. RNA was extracted from all samples and reverse transcribed into cDNA as template for TCR sequencing. First-strand cDNA was synthesized using SuperScript III with a 2:1 mix of oligo-dT and random hexamers. A synthetic immune receptor repertoire was used to assess amplification bias, and residual bias was removed computationally. The authors' analysis ran thus. Raw reads were preprocessed to remove errors, and CDR3 was defined according to IMGT conventions as the region from the conserved cysteine to phenylalanine. Clonality was calculated as 1 minus Shannon entropy normalized by log2 of the number of productive unique TCRs. Whether scalp clones were CD4 or CD8 was inferred by matching scalp TCRbeta sequences against CD4 and CD8 repertoires sorted from blood. TCRdb's version of the immuneACCESS table is confined to in-frame rearrangements and falls short of the full clone set. An unresolved V gene accounts for under half of the shortfall where checked; the remainder is of unknown origin. V, J and clone size reflect that table, while D and trimming were determined from the DNA. The sample includes 100,000 to 150,000 clones, with around 50% observed a single time. Of the sample, roughly 4.5% is held by the ten largest clones.

The germline V gene provides CDR1 MDHEN and CDR2 SYDVKM. Cut back by 1 base and 0 bases, the V and J ends lie 13 bases apart. The CDR3 measures 16 amino acids from cysteine to phenylalanine. Solely the CDR3 DNA is kept, with 48 bases framed from the first base. In the case of this clone: Its antigen specificity is not known. The record has no base qualities; no much larger clone is one base away.

This clonotype originated in a human donor with alopecia areata. Recombination connected TRBV28 to TRBJ2-7; no confident D gene assignment can be made. The sequencing here drew on CD4+ T cells sorted from blood, taken at week 0. The nucleotide sequence is given as TGTGCCAGCAGTTTATTCATGGCAGGTAGCTCCTACGAGCAGTACTTC. This gives the protein CASSLFMAGSSYEQYF.